In its sample, the clone carrying this TCR beta chain was seen a few times. Germline CDR1 SGHAT, CDR2 FQNNGV. The CDR3 has 12 amino acids. The ends lost 5 bases at V and 9 bases at J; junction bases unmatched: 6. TCRdb processed the multiplex PCR reads anew with MiXCR; each CDR3 protein has one entry. This sample has about 300,000 distinct CDR3 sequences, with 30% found just once. The data originate from a study of breast tumors, draining lymph nodes, adjacent tissues. Breast cancer patients provided tissue from their axillary draining lymph nodes. This TCR derives from a female donor with breast cancer. Some clones in this sample may be carry-over from other donors' samples. Sample: axillary lymph node tissue. The genes are TRBV11-2 and TRBJ1-1; TRBD1 aligns across 7 bases. Here the CDR3 DNA reads TGTGCCAGCAGCATCCGGGACAGCCAAGCTTTCTTT. Amino acids: CASSIRDSQAFF.